The next 4 T cell receptor beta chains were all read from a single sample in a study of blood T cell repertoires in COVID-19. Clones were sequenced by immunoSEQ multiplex PCR, and TCRdb holds only the in-frame ones, with some missing. Here the sample spans approximately 120,000 clones, about 87% being singletons. Sequencing was performed on peripheral blood. These receptors were taken from a human donor in a cohort sampled during active COVID-19.

This chain joins TRBV28 and TRBJ1-5; D not certain. CDR1 MDHEN and CDR2 SYDVKM come from the germline V gene. V was pared by 8 bases and J by 7 bases, with 21 bases between. The CDR3 totals 15 residues. The CDR3: CASANSGFKEQPQHF. The CDR3 bases are TGTGCCAGCGCGAACTCTGGATTTAAGGAGCAGCCCCAGCATTTT.

By frequency in the sample, this clone is medium-sized. The J gene is TRBJ2-1, the V gene TRBV5-1; 8 nucleotides match TRBD2. The germline V gene has CDR1 SGHRS and CDR2 YFSETQ. The length of the CDR3 is 16 residues. Germline trimming cut 4 bases from V and 3 bases from J; bases unmatched to any gene: 9. CDR3 nucleotide sequence: TGCGCCAGCAGCCGAGGAGGGCTAGCGGGCTACAATGAGCAGTTCTTC. The encoded protein is CASSRGGLAGYNEQFF.

The chain employs TRBV9 and TRBJ1-4, with D tentatively TRBD1 (5 bases). The CDR3 is 14 residues long. Germline-derived CDR1 and CDR2 are SGDLS and YYNGEE. Trimming pared 4 bases from V and 4 bases from J, leaving 11 bases between. CDR3 coding DNA: TGTGCCAGCAGCCGAGACAGAAATAATGAAAAACTGTTTTTT. Residues: CASSRDRNNEKLFF.

The rearrangement joins TRBV7-9 to TRBJ1-3; D possibly corresponds to TRBD1 (5 bases). The ends were cut back, 5 bases at V and 1 base at J, with 24 bases in the middle. The CDR3 has 19 amino acids. Germline assignment: CDR1 SEHNR and CDR2 FQNEAQ (reference sequence). CDR3 sequence: CASSPYQGAGLVSGNTIYF. CDR3 DNA: TGTGCCAGCAGCCCCTATCAGGGCGCCGGTCTAGTGTCTGGAAACACCATATATTTT.